This T cell receptor beta chain was documented in a study of blood T cell repertoires in COVID-19. Sequencing used immunoSEQ multiplex PCR; TCRdb keeps in-frame clones, though not all of them. The sample lists approximately 170,000 clones; less than 90% were seen once. V was clipped by 11 bases and J by 5 bases, with 18 bases between them. The CDR3 is 14 amino acids. Sequences were obtained from PBMCs or T cells enriched from blood (not recorded which). The V and J genes are TRBV23-1 and TRBJ1-4; tentatively, D is TRBD1 (6 bases). TRBV23-1 is recorded as an ORF, its role being uncertain. This TCR came from a woman aged 45-59 years who had recovered from COVID-19. The CDR3 reads CAQHLDSPNEKLFF. The CDR3, as DNA: TGCGCCCAACACCTGGACAGCCCGAATGAAAAACTGTTTTTT.